This T cell receptor beta chain appears in the sequencing data of a study of T cell responses to AZD1222 COVID-19 vaccine. General study results and limits: In a largely white British group with more females than males, clonal diversity was possibly underestimated.

Measured with immunoSEQ multiplex PCR; TCRdb has only the in-frame clones, and not every one. This table has 130,000 to 150,000 clones, over 80% appearing once. In the case of this clone: Its specificity is unknown.

V shed 8 bases and J 3 bases; nucleotides not matched to a gene: 4. The CDR3 is 13 amino acids. Germline V CDR1 and CDR2: MNHEY, SVGAGI. This clonotype originated in an adult in good health. The J gene is TRBJ2-5, the V gene TRBV6-5; 9 bases line up with TRBD2. Sequences were derived from peripheral blood, sampled on day 0 of MenACWY control vaccination. The CDR3 loop is CASERGAEETQYF. The CDR3 region has the DNA TGTGCCAGCGAGCGGGGGGCTGAAGAGACCCAGTACTTC.